One sample yielded the 6 T cell receptor beta chains listed below, sequenced in a study of patients and donors after allogeneic stem cell transplantation. TCRdb ran MiXCR on the RT-PCR reads and lists one entry per CDR3 protein. The data show 800,000 to 1,000,000 distinct CDR3 sequences, with more than 15% seen just once and around 6% held by the top ten. The sequenced sample consisted of blood, either unsorted or a sorted T cell fraction (not recorded which). The receptors derive from a human donor who was either an allogeneic HSCT recipient or a stem cell or donor lymphocyte infusion donor (not recorded which). It is not recorded whose cells these are; they may come from a transplant donor.

The rearrangement uses TRBV28 and TRBJ1-4; possible D gene TRBD1, 5 bases. V gave up 3 bases and J gave up 8 bases, with 16 bases separating them. The CDR3 is 15 residues long. Germline loops: CDR1 MDHEN, CDR2 SYDVKM. CDR3 bases: TGTGCCAGCAGTTTTCCGTTCCAGGGTGGGGAAAAACTGTTTTTT. This translates into CASSFPFQGGEKLFF.

This clonotype appeared a few times. The J gene is TRBJ2-7, the V gene TRBV7-9; D possibly corresponds to TRBD1 (8 bases). Germline-derived CDR1 and CDR2 are SEHNR and FQNEAQ (reference sequence). V lost 5 bases and J lost 5, with 19 bases in between. The CDR3 sequence is 15 residues long. DNA of the CDR3: TGTGCCAGCAGCCAAGCTAGGACAGGGAGGGACGAGCAGTACTTC. This translates into CASSQARTGRDEQYF.

This chain uses TRBV6-5 with TRBJ2-6; D uncertain. CDR1 is MNHEY, CDR2 SVGAGI, per germline. The CDR3 spans 16 residues. Trimming cost V 0 bases and J 2 bases, with 8 bases left between them. The CDR3 coding sequence is TGTGCCAGCAGTTACTCGTCGGCGGCTGGGGCCAACGTCCTGACTTTC. It codes for CASSYSSAAGANVLTF.

J is TRBJ1-2 and V is TRBV4-3, with D perhaps TRBD1 (5 bases). The CDR3 runs 14 residues. Germline lookup yields CDR1 LGHNA and CDR2 YSLEER. The V gene lost 6 bases and the J gene lost 8 bases, with 19 bases spanning the gap. For the CDR3, the DNA is TGCGCCAGCAGGTTCACTGCGACAGCCAGCGGCTACACCTTC. Its translation is CASRFTATASGYTF.

The chain carries TRBV12-3 or TRBV12-4 and TRBJ1-6; D gene uncertain. CDR3 size: 16 residues. V lost 1 base to trimming and J lost 8 bases, with 15 bases between them. CDR3 protein: CASSLGWGGQDSPLHF. CDR3 nucleotide sequence: TGTGCCAGCAGTTTAGGGTGGGGTGGTCAGGATTCACCCCTCCACTTT.

The V call is TRBV6-2 or TRBV6-3, the J call TRBJ2-2; no reliable D call. V shed 5 bases and J shed 1 base, with 11 bases lying between them. This CDR3 spans 15 amino acids. Germline CDR1 MNHEY, CDR2 SVGEGT. CDR3 amino acids: CASSPFGGNTGELFF. In DNA form, the CDR3 reads TGTGCCAGCAGTCCCTTTGGCGGGAACACCGGGGAGCTGTTTTTT.